A single sample gave rise to the 2 T cell receptor beta chains below, sequenced in a study of T cells in women clearing cervical HPV infection. Some clones are missing from TCRdb's copy, which holds only in-frame ones; the method was immunoSEQ multiplex PCR. The sample table sets out fewer than 30,000 clones. Sample: blood buffy coat. The receptors stem from a woman between 18 and 75 years old with a cervical HPV16 infection that either progressed to CIN3+ or cleared (not recorded which).

This CDR3 is CASSYRGQGEQFF. The sequenced CDR3 bases are TGTGCCAGCAGTTACAGGGGGCAGGGTGAG. The rearrangement joins TRBV12-3 or TRBV12-4 to TRBJ2-1, with 9 bases fitting TRBD1. Read data end 3 residues before the CDR3 end; the end is taken from the germline J gene. The CDR3 is 13 residues long. With 4 bases clipped from V and 9 bases from J, the junction kept 4 bases outside the gene matches.

To note about this clone: Coverage ceases 3 residues before the CDR3 finishes, and the germline J gene fills in the end. The V call is TRBV19, the J call TRBJ2-4, with D possibly TRBD2 on 5 matching bases. This CDR3 is built from 15 residues. Looked up from germline, CDR1 is LNHDA and CDR2 is SQIVND (reference sequence). This chain's CDR3 is CASSIGVPGNYGQYF. The sequenced CDR3 bases are TGTGCCAGTAGTATCGGGGTACCGGGGAACTATGGT. The full variable domain, rest sourced from reference TRBV19 and TRBJ2-4, is DGGITQSPKYLFRKEGQNVTLSCEQNLNHDAMYWYRQDPGQGLRLIYYSQIVNDFQKGDIAEGYSVSREKKESFPLTVTSAQKNPTAFYLCASSIGVPGNYGQYFGAGTRLSVL.